This T cell receptor (beta chain) was found in a study of T cell changes during pregnancy in multiple sclerosis. Assay used: immunoSEQ multiplex PCR; TCRdb lists only in-frame clones, some missing. The sample yields over 85,000 clones, over 75% seen once. This CDR3 has 14 amino acids. Trimming removed 3 bases at V and 4 bases at J, with 14 bases between. CDR1 is SGHRS and CDR2 is YFSETQ in the germline V gene. V usage is TRBV5-1 and J usage is TRBJ2-7; possibly TRBD1 for D (7 bases). Sequenced material: peripheral blood, taken in the second trimester of pregnancy. This sequence originates from a female donor in good health, enrolled as a control in a pregnancy study. The CDR3 region is CASSWRDSVYEQYF. CDR3 DNA sequence: TGCGCCAGCAGCTGGCGGGACAGCGTTTACGAGCAGTACTTC. The full variable domain, in which reference TRBV5-1 and TRBJ2-7 provide the parts outside the CDR3, is KAGVTQTPRYLIKTRGQQVTLSCSPISGHRSVSWYQQTPGQGLQFLFEYFSETQRNKGNFPGRFSGRQFSNSRSEMNVSTLELGDSALYLCASSWRDSVYEQYFGPGTRLTVT.